Below, 3 T cell receptor beta chains from the same sample are listed, as sequenced in a study of OX40 agonist ivuxolimab in advanced cancers. Libraries were built with the immunoSEQ multiplex PCR assay. In TCRdb, the immuneACCESS table is reduced to in-frame sequences with V and J assigned. These tables do not hold every clone; where another copy was compared, an unresolved V gene accounts for under half, and the others remain unexplained. Here the sample has about 79,000 clones; about 84% occur a single time. The ten largest make up around 4.2% of the sample. This material consisted of CD4+ or CD8+ T cells sorted from blood, taken in a trial of the OX40 agonist ivuxolimab. These receptors all stem from an adult with an advanced solid tumor such as melanoma, head and neck, liver or kidney cancer.

The chain links TRBV30 to TRBJ1-5; maybe TRBD1 (6 bases). Germline V lookup: CDR1 GTSNPN, CDR2 SVGIG (reference sequence). Trimming shortened V by 2 bases and J by 0 bases, and 8 bases separated the two germline ends. The CDR3 runs 14 residues. The CDR3 DNA reads TGTGCCTGGAGTACAGGGAATAGCAATCAGCCCCAGCATTTT. Translation gives CAWSTGNSNQPQHF. The full variable domain, rest sourced from reference TRBV30 and TRBJ1-5, is SQTIHQWPATLVQPVGSPLSLECTVEGTSNPNLYWYRQAAGRGLQLLFYSVGIGQISSEVPQNLSASRPQDRQFILSSKKLLLSDSGFYLCAWSTGNSNQPQHFGDGTRLSIL.

The gene calls are TRBV5-5 and TRBJ2-1; TRBD2 might be the D (6 bases). Germline V gene lookup returns CDR1 SGHKS and CDR2 YYEKEE (reference sequence). This CDR3 region has 15 residues. V gave up 6 bases and J gave up 1 base, with 14 bases separating them. CDR3 sequence: CASKGGGPSYNEQFF. As DNA, the CDR3 is TGTGCCAGCAAGGGAGGAGGGCCTTCCTACAATGAGCAGTTCTTC.

Only a few counts were recorded for this clone. This chain connects TRBV4-3 to TRBJ1-1; D gene ambiguous. Germline-derived CDR1 and CDR2 are LGHNA and YSLEER. This CDR3 contains 13 residues. Trimming took off 2 bases at V and 4 bases at J, with 8 bases between the two ends. The CDR3 DNA reads TGCGCCAGCAGCCAAAGGGAAGGCACTGAAGCTTTCTTT. Residues: CASSQREGTEAFF.